One and the same sample provided the 5 T cell receptor beta chains below, sequenced in a study of T cells expressing NK-cell markers. TCRdb reworked the 5' RACE reads into one entry per CDR3 protein, no DNA. This specimen shows roughly 390,000 distinct CDR3 sequences; the ten leading clones hold over 4%. Material for sequencing was blood T cells: a sorted CD56 or NKG2C T cell subset, CD4+ or CD8+ T cells, or bulk PBMC T cells (not recorded which). The receptors derive from a man between 18 and 69 years old in good health.

The gene calls are TRBV3-1 and TRBJ1-2; as DNA is missing, the TRBD1 call by TCRdb cannot be tested. This CDR3 has 18 amino acids. Germline CDR1 LGHDT, CDR2 YNNKEL (reference sequence). The CDR3 loop reads CASSQDLRGRFTNYGYTF.

The CDR3 loop reads CASSDRDRGAKYTDTQYF. V usage is TRBV2 and J usage is TRBJ2-3; TCRdb's D call, TRBD1, is unchecked because there is no DNA. CDR3 size: 18 residues. Germline V CDR1 and CDR2: SNHLY, FYNNEI. Together with reference TRBV2 and TRBJ2-3, the CDR3 gives the full variable domain: EPEVTQTPSHQVTQMGQEVILRCVPISNHLYFYWYRQILGQKVEFLVSFYNNEISEKSEIFDDQFSVERPDGSNFTLKIRSTKLEDSAMYFCASSDRDRGAKYTDTQYFGPGTRLTVL.

The genes are TRBV4-2 and TRBJ2-1; the TCRdb D gene call, TRBD1, has no DNA to confirm it. The CDR3 loop spans 16 amino acids. Germline values: CDR1 LGHNA, CDR2 YNFKEQ. The CDR3 is CASSQEGGTPYNEQFF.

The chain combines TRBV12-3 or TRBV12-4 with TRBJ1-6; TCRdb gives TRBD1 as the D gene, but with no DNA this cannot be confirmed. This CDR3 region has 15 residues. The CDR3 loop is CASSRQGAGNSPLHF.

The CDR3 protein is CASSLDRSGGNTEAFF. The chain combines TRBV12-3 or TRBV12-4 with TRBJ1-1; TCRdb designates TRBD1, a call that cannot be tested without DNA. The CDR3 consists of 16 residues.